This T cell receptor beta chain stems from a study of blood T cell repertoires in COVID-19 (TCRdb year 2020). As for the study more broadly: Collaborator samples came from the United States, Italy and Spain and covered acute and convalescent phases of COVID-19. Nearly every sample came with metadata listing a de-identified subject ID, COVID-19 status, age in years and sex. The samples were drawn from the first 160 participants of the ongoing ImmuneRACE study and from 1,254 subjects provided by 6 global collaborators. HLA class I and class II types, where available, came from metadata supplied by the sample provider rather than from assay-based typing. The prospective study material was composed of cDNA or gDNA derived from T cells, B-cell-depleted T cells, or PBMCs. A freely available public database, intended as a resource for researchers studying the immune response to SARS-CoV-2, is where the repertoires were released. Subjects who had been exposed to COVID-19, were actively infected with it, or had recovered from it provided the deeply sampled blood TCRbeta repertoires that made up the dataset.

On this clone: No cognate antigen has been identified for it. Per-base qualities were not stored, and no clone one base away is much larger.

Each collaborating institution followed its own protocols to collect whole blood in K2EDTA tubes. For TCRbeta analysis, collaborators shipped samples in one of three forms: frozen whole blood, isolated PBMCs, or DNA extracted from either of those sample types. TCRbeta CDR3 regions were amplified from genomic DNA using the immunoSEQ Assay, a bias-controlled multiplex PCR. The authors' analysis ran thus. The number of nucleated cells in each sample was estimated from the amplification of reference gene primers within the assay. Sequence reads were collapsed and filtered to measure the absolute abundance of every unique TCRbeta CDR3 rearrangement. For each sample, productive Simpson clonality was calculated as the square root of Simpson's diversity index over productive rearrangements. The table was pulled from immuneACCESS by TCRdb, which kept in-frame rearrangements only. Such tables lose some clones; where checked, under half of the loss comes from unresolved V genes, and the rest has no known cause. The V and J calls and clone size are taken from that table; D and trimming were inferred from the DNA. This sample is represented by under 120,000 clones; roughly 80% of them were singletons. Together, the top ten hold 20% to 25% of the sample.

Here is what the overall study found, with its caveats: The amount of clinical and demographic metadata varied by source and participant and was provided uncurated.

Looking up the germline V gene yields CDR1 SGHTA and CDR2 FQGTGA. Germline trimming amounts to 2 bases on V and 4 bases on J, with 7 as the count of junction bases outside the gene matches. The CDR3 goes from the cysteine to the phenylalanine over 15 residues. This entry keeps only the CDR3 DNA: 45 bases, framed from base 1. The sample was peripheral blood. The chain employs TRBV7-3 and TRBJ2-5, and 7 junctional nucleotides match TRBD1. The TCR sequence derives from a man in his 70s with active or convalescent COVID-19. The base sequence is TGTGCCAGCAGCTTAGGGGCGACAGGGAGAGAGACCCAGTACTTC. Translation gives CASSLGATGRETQYF.